Sequencing of this T cell receptor beta chain was carried out in a study of post-analysis software for immune sequencing data. The wider study: In terms of disease course, relapsing-remitting, secondary progressive and progressive-relapsing multiple sclerosis were included.

Libraries were made from TCR beta cDNA, and they carried unique molecular identifiers. Some 500,000 cDNA molecules were obtained per 1 to 10 million input T cells. TCRdb used MiXCR to reprocess the PCR reads, holding one entry per CDR3 protein. The sample lists a few hundred thousand distinct CDR3 sequences; approximately 31% were seen once. Study outcomes and limitations: Included in a set of roughly five TRBV segments more frequent in patients than controls were TRBV5-6, TRBV5-1 and TRBV20-1. Under the F measure, samples that were prepared in one batch clustered strongly together. Controls significantly exceeded multiple sclerosis patients in normalized Chao1 diversity.

V was cut by 5 bases and J by 3 bases, with 10 bases left in between. The germline V gene encodes CDR1 SGHVS and CDR2 FNYEAQ. CDR3 length equals 13 residues. Turning to this clonotype: As yet, its antigen is unknown.

This TCR was recovered from a girl younger than 18 with multiple sclerosis. What was sequenced was blood. This chain connects TRBV7-6 to TRBJ1-2; the D gene is possibly TRBD1 (5 bases). The CDR3 DNA reads TGTGCCAGCAGCGGGGGACGGGACTATGGCTACACCTTC. Encoded protein: CASSGGRDYGYTF.